The rows below give T cell receptor beta chains drawn from one sample of a study of blood T cell repertoires in COVID-19. Some clones are missing from TCRdb's copy, which holds only in-frame ones; the method was immunoSEQ multiplex PCR. Among about 400,000 clones listed, approximately 89% were seen once. Sequenced input: PBMCs or T cells enriched from blood (not recorded which). The receptor source for this set is a woman aged 25-40 years who had recovered from COVID-19. Both conserved end residues are part of each CDR3. A D gene is named only where the DNA matches it firmly. For some rows the clone size is stated as once, few or many, or as a class when expanded; others skip it.

>15|NA|TRBJ1-1|NA|TRBV19
CASSPPGHKNTEAFF
TGTGCCAGTAGTCCTCCGGGACACAAGAACACTGAAGCTTTCTTT
>14|NA|TRBJ2-4|NA|TRBV6-4
CASKGTPVGDIQYF
TGTGCCAGCAAAGGGACACCGGTCGGGGACATTCAGTACTTC
>13|NA|TRBJ2-7|NA|TRBV4-1
CASSQDPPSEQYF
TGCGCCAGCAGCCAAGATCCCCCCTCCGAGCAGTACTTC
>15|TRBD1|TRBJ1-5|once|TRBV7-2
CASSLEGQGNQPQHF
TGTGCCAGCAGCTTAGAGGGACAGGGAAATCAGCCCCAGCATTTT
>17|NA|TRBJ2-2|NA|TRBV7-9
CASSSTPRGSNTGELFF
TGTGCCAGCAGCTCAACCCCCCGAGGGTCGAACACCGGGGAGCTGTTTTTT
>11|NA|TRBJ2-1|NA|TRBV30
CAWSLRGEQFF
TGTGCCTGGAGTCTCCGGGGAGAGCAGTTCTTC
>14|TRBD2|TRBJ2-7|NA|TRBV5-1
CASSLASGGYEQYF
TGCGCCAGCAGCTTGGCTAGCGGGGGATACGAGCAGTACTTC
>15|TRBD1|TRBJ2-7|NA|TRBV4-1
CASSPGPTGGYEQYF
TGCGCCAGCAGCCCCGGCCCGACAGGGGGCTACGAGCAGTACTTC
>14|NA|TRBJ2-7|NA|TRBV27
CASSLKGGTYEQYF
TGTGCCAGCAGTTTAAAAGGGGGTACCTACGAGCAGTACTTC
>13|NA|TRBJ1-1|NA|TRBV7-3
CASSYTGETEAFF
TGTGCCAGCAGCTACACCGGGGAGACTGAAGCTTTCTTT
>15|TRBD2|TRBJ2-7|few|TRBV3-1/TRBV3-2
CASSQASGSVYEQYF
TGTGCCAGCAGCCAGGCTAGCGGGTCGGTTTACGAGCAGTACTTC
>15|TRBD2|TRBJ2-7|NA|TRBV27
CASSLGTSGIYEQYF
TGTGCCAGCAGTTTAGGTACTAGCGGAATCTACGAGCAGTACTTC
>13|NA|TRBJ2-4|NA|TRBV12-3/TRBV12-4
CASGPSAKNIQYF
TGTGCCAGCGGGCCTTCAGCCAAAAACATTCAGTACTTC
>13|NA|TRBJ1-5|NA|TRBV10-3
CATAPGGNQPQHF
TGTGCCACCGCTCCAGGGGGCAATCAGCCCCAGCATTTT
>15|NA|TRBJ1-5|NA|TRBV9
CASSASGGSNQPQHF
TGTGCCAGCAGCGCCTCGGGGGGGAGCAATCAGCCCCAGCATTTT
>15|NA|TRBJ1-2|NA|TRBV5-6
CASSSGEGRGYGYTF
TGTGCCAGCAGCTCCGGCGAGGGGCGGGGGTATGGCTACACCTTC
>16|TRBD1|TRBJ2-3|NA|TRBV5-6
CASSLGDRASTDTQYF
TGTGCCAGCAGCTTGGGTGACAGGGCCAGCACAGATACGCAGTATTTT
>17|NA|TRBJ2-7|NA|TRBV30
CAWSSGGWTAFSYEQYF
TGTGCCTGGAGTTCGGGAGGTTGGACAGCCTTCTCCTACGAGCAGTACTTC
>17|NA|TRBJ2-1|NA|TRBV5-1
CASSSRGGRGSYNEQFF
TGCGCCAGCAGCTCTAGGGGGGGCCGAGGCTCCTACAATGAGCAGTTCTTC
>12|NA|TRBJ1-1|NA|TRBV19
CASSAQGSEAFF
TGTGCCAGTAGTGCCCAGGGTTCTGAAGCTTTCTTT
>14|TRBD1|TRBJ2-1|NA|TRBV2
CASRPDRTYNEQFF
TGTGCCAGCAGACCGGACAGGACCTACAATGAGCAGTTCTTC
>15|NA|TRBJ1-2|NA|TRBV4-1
CASSQELTRPYGYTF
TGCGCCAGCAGCCAAGAACTAACCAGACCCTATGGCTACACCTTC
>13|NA|TRBJ1-5|NA|TRBV7-9
CASSSTGQPPQHF
TGTGCCAGCAGCTCCACAGGGCAACCGCCCCAGCATTTT
>13|TRBD1|TRBJ1-2|NA|TRBV5-8
CASSRGQNYGYTF
TGTGCCAGCAGCAGGGGACAGAACTATGGCTACACCTTC
>15|NA|TRBJ2-7|NA|TRBV5-1
CASSWSGRNNYEQYF
TGCGCCAGCAGCTGGAGTGGTAGGAACAACTACGAGCAGTACTTC
>18|TRBD1|TRBJ2-6|NA|TRBV11-2
CASSSRGQAHSGANVLTF
TGTGCCAGCAGCTCTCGTGGACAGGCCCACTCTGGGGCCAACGTCCTGACTTTC
>15|TRBD1|TRBJ1-1|NA|TRBV9
CASSVAGGAGTEAFF
TGTGCCAGCAGCGTAGCAGGGGGCGCAGGCACTGAAGCTTTCTTT
>14|NA|TRBJ2-7|NA|TRBV4-2
CASSPQTGTYEQYF
TGTGCCAGCAGCCCCCAGACAGGCACCTACGAGCAGTACTTC
>14|NA|TRBJ1-2|NA|TRBV10-2
CASSGQSRGYGYTF
TGCGCCAGCAGTGGACAGTCCCGAGGCTATGGCTACACCTTC
>14|NA|TRBJ2-7|few|TRBV28
CASTRSGQVYEQYF
TGTGCCAGCACTCGGTCAGGCCAGGTTTACGAGCAGTACTTC
>13|TRBD1|TRBJ1-6|NA|TRBV30
CAWRGTGPSPLHF
TGTGCCTGGAGGGGGACAGGGCCTTCACCCCTCCACTTT
>15|NA|TRBJ1-2|NA|TRBV19
CASSIDGTANYGYTF
TGTGCCAGTAGTATAGATGGCACAGCCAACTATGGCTACACCTTC
>15|NA|TRBJ2-7|NA|TRBV3-1/TRBV3-2
CASSQNPASLNEQYF
TGTGCCAGCAGCCAAAATCCCGCTAGTCTGAACGAGCAGTACTTC
>17|NA|TRBJ1-4|NA|TRBV7-9
CASSPYITTQDGEKLFF
TGTGCCAGCAGCCCATACATCACTACACAAGATGGTGAAAAACTGTTTTTT
>12|NA|TRBJ2-3|once|TRBV4-1
CASSQDYDTQYF
TGCGCCAGCAGCCAAGATTATGATACGCAGTATTTT
>18|TRBD1|TRBJ1-5|NA|TRBV14
CASSQEDRGPRSNQPQHF
TGTGCCAGCAGCCAAGAGGACAGGGGGCCCCGTAGCAATCAGCCCCAGCATTTT
>15|TRBD2|TRBJ2-1|NA|TRBV3-1/TRBV3-2
CASSPSGRGYNEQFF
TGTGCCAGCAGCCCTAGCGGGAGGGGTTACAATGAGCAGTTCTTC
>15|TRBD1|TRBJ1-1|NA|TRBV5-5
CASSPRQGTYTEAFF
TGTGCCAGCAGCCCCAGACAGGGTACGTACACTGAAGCTTTCTTT
>15|TRBD1|TRBJ2-5|NA|TRBV28
CASSTPGQLKETQYF
TGTGCCAGCAGCACACCGGGACAGCTAAAAGAGACCCAGTACTTC
>15|TRBD2|TRBJ2-7|NA|TRBV7-2
CASSARTSGGYEQYF
TGTGCCAGCAGCGCCAGAACTAGCGGGGGGTACGAGCAGTACTTC
>11|NA|TRBJ1-2|once|TRBV6-5
CASGDSFGYTF
TGTGCCAGCGGAGACAGCTTCGGCTACACCTTC
>15|TRBD1|TRBJ2-7|NA|TRBV29-1
CSVDRHRDSDYEQYF
TGCAGCGTTGACAGACACCGGGACAGCGACTACGAGCAGTACTTC
>15|NA|TRBJ1-6|NA|TRBV2
CASSEEQVENSPLHF
TGTGCCAGCAGTGAGGAACAGGTAGAGAATTCACCCCTCCACTTT
>13|NA|TRBJ1-4|NA|TRBV29-1
CSVLPPTNEKLFF
TGCAGCGTCCTTCCCCCAACTAATGAAAAACTGTTTTTT
>15|TRBD1|TRBJ2-1|NA|TRBV11-1
CASSQGQGVYNEQFF
TGTGCCAGCAGCCAGGGACAGGGGGTATACAATGAGCAGTTCTTC
>16|NA|TRBJ1-5|NA|TRBV19
CASSIEPGISNQPQHF
TGTGCCAGTAGTATAGAGCCAGGAATTAGCAATCAGCCCCAGCATTTT
>13|NA|TRBJ1-2|NA|TRBV24-1
CATSDRAGYGYTF
TGTGCCACCAGTGACAGGGCTGGCTATGGCTACACCTTC
>16|TRBD1|TRBJ1-2|NA|TRBV5-6
CASSLYRDRELHGYTF
TGTGCCAGCAGCTTGTACCGGGACAGGGAATTGCATGGCTACACCTTC
>13|NA|TRBJ1-1|NA|TRBV27
CASSLQAYTEAFF
TGTGCCAGCAGTCTACAAGCGTACACTGAAGCTTTCTTT
>15|TRBD1|TRBJ2-1|NA|TRBV6-1
CASSEWGQGLNEQFF
TGTGCCAGCAGTGAATGGGGACAGGGACTCAATGAGCAGTTCTTC
>21|TRBD1|TRBJ1-5|NA|TRBV12-5
CASGLVTIGGQGGLSNQPQHF
TGTGCTAGTGGTTTGGTAACGATTGGCGGACAGGGAGGTTTAAGCAATCAGCCCCAGCATTTT
>17|NA|TRBJ1-6|NA|TRBV27
CASSWGGSNPGNSPLHF
TGTGCCAGCAGCTGGGGGGGTTCTAATCCGGGTAATTCACCCCTCCACTTT
>14|TRBD1|TRBJ1-2|once|TRBV7-3
CASSPGQGDYGYTF
TGTGCCAGCAGCCCGGGACAGGGCGACTATGGCTACACCTTC